Below are 9 T cell receptor beta chains sequenced from a single sample in a study of blood T cell repertoires in COVID-19. The assay was immunoSEQ multiplex PCR, and TCRdb's table has in-frame clones only and misses some. The sample includes 130,000 to 150,000 clones, approximately 80% of them seen just once. The specimen sequenced was peripheral blood. Receptors were obtained from a human donor with acute or convalescent COVID-19. The donor label of this sample is uncertain.

V usage is TRBV3-1 (or the pseudogene TRBV3-2) and J usage is TRBJ1-3, with 8 bases fitting TRBD1. The junction had 2 bases not matched to a gene; V was cut back by 4 bases and J by 3 bases. CDR3 length: 14 residues. Per germline, CDR1 LGHDT and CDR2 YNNKEL (reference sequence). CDR3 bases: TGTGCCAGCAGCCTCACAGGGGGTGGAAACACCATATATTTT. Translated: CASSLTGGGNTIYF.

The chain recombines TRBV30 with TRBJ1-2; 8 positions match TRBD1. The CDR3 is 13 amino acids. The J segment lost 6 bases and the V segment lost 2 bases, leaving 5 bases of the junction unmatched. Germline V CDR1 and CDR2: GTSNPN, SVGIG (reference sequence). CDR3 in amino acids: CAWSRQGTNGYTF. The CDR3, as DNA: TGTGCCTGGAGTAGACAGGGGACGAATGGCTACACCTTC. Full variable domain (remainder filled in from reference TRBV30 and TRBJ1-2): SQTIHQWPATLVQPVGSPLSLECTVEGTSNPNLYWYRQAAGRGLQLLFYSVGIGQISSEVPQNLSASRPQDRQFILSSKKLLLSDSGFYLCAWSRQGTNGYTFGSGTRLTVV.

The chain carries TRBV5-5 and TRBJ2-1; D is unclear. With 2 bases removed from V and 7 bases from J, the gap between germline ends came to 7 bases. CDR1 is SGHKS, CDR2 YYEKEE, per germline (reference sequence). This CDR3 comprises 12 residues. The CDR3 is CASSFGRNEQFF. CDR3 coding DNA: TGTGCCAGCAGCTTCGGCAGGAATGAGCAGTTCTTC.

This clone occurred a few times. CDR3 bases: TGTGCCGCCCGCGGGGGTTTCACAGATACGCAGTATTTT. It specifies CAARGGFTDTQYF. The genes are TRBV27 and TRBJ2-3, with 7 bases matching TRBD2. Germline CDR1 is MNHEY and CDR2 is SMNVEV (reference sequence). The length of the CDR3 is 13 residues. Trimming took 11 bases from V and 2 from J; bases not matched to a gene: 7.

CDR3 residues: CASSPTGEGNTEAFF. DNA for the CDR3: TGTGCCAGTAGTCCTACAGGGGAAGGGAACACTGAAGCTTTCTTT. V gene TRBV19 combines with J gene TRBJ1-1; 7 positions match TRBD1. In germline, CDR1 is LNHDA, CDR2 SQIVND (reference sequence). The V segment lost 5 bases and the J segment 1 base; nucleotides outside the gene matches: 7. This CDR3 contains 15 residues.

The rearrangement uses TRBV6-1 and TRBJ2-7; D is uncertain. Germline-derived CDR1 and CDR2 are MNHNS and SASEGT. The CDR3 is 14 residues long. With 2 bases removed from V and 2 bases from J, the gap between germline ends came to 10 bases. The CDR3 bases are TGTGCCAGCAGTGAATCAGGTCCACCCTACGAGCAGTACGTC. It specifies CASSESGPPYEQYV.

This clone was picked up a small number of times. V usage is TRBV2 and J usage is TRBJ2-1; 7 nucleotides agree with TRBD1. Looked up from germline, CDR1 is SNHLY and CDR2 is FYNNEI. This CDR3 region has 13 residues. The ends lost 6 bases at V and 7 bases at J; junction bases unmatched: 6. CDR3 sequence reads: CASRRQGPNEQFF. CDR3 in DNA: TGTGCCAGCAGGAGACAGGGTCCAAATGAGCAGTTCTTC.

The rearrangement links TRBV29-1 to TRBJ1-3; TRBD1 matches 7 bases. The CDR3 totals 15 residues. CDR1 and CDR2 from the germline V gene are SQVTM and ANQGSEA. V lost 6 bases to trimming and J lost 0 bases; unmatched junction nucleotides: 8. Here the CDR3 reads CSVSGTADSGNTIYF. CDR3 bases: TGCAGCGTCTCCGGGACAGCCGACTCTGGAAACACCATATATTTT.

The chain recombines TRBV11-2 with TRBJ2-7, with D unclear. V was shortened by 3 bases and J by 2 bases, with 11 bases between the two germline ends. Germline V CDR1 and CDR2: SGHAT, FQNNGV. The CDR3 has 14 residues. The CDR3 DNA sequence: TGTGCCAGCAGCTTTTCGTCAGGTACCTACGAGCAGTACTTC. Protein: CASSFSSGTYEQYF.